The 25 T cell receptor beta chains below were found in one sample sequenced in a study of cytomegalovirus exposure and HLA in healthy donors. Use of 60 Vbeta and 13 Jbeta primers characterized the PCR. Data came from immunoSEQ multiplex PCR; TCRdb stores just in-frame clones and leaves some out. This table has 150,000 to 200,000 clones, approximately 72% appearing once. Input material: PBMCs. The origin of the receptors is a man aged 50-59 years in good health and CMV-seronegative.

CDR3 residues: CASSLAGVDTEKLFF. CDR3 coding DNA: TGCGCCAGCAGCTTGGCCGGGGTTGACACTGAAAAACTGTTTTTT. The chain has TRBV5-1 and TRBJ1-4; D is undetermined. This CDR3 has 15 residues. Trimming stripped 0 bases from V and 7 bases from J, with 13 bases between. The V gene's germline CDR1 is SGHRS and CDR2 YFSETQ.

The CDR3 region is CASSEASQGASPLHF. The DNA of the CDR3 is TGTGCCAGCAGTGAAGCATCCCAGGGGGCTTCACCCCTCCACTTT. The chain combines TRBV2 with TRBJ1-6; 8 bases match TRBD1. With 0 bases clipped from V and 9 bases from J, the junction kept 4 bases outside the gene matches. The germline V gene has CDR1 SNHLY and CDR2 FYNNEI. The CDR3 length is 15 residues.

V is TRBV10-3 and J is TRBJ2-1, with 7 bases fitting TRBD1. The germline V gene has CDR1 ENHRY and CDR2 SYGVKD. V lost 7 bases and J lost 7; bases outside the gene matches: 7. This CDR3 spans 13 amino acids. The CDR3 DNA reads as TGTGCCATCAAGAGAACAGGGGATAATGAGCAGTTCTTC. It specifies CAIKRTGDNEQFF.

The V gene is TRBV7-2, the J gene TRBJ1-2, with 8 bases lining up with TRBD1. This CDR3 has 17 residues. Germline V lookup: CDR1 SGHTA, CDR2 FQGNSA. V lost 2 bases and J lost 0; bases outside the gene matches: 8. The CDR3 DNA reads TGTGCCAGCAGCTTAACCATCCACAGGGGGACTAACTATGGCTACACCTTC. Its translation is CASSLTIHRGTNYGYTF.

The J gene is TRBJ2-3, the V gene TRBV7-9, with 9 bases identical to TRBD1. The CDR3 sequence is 15 residues long. Per the germline V gene, CDR1 is SEHNR and CDR2 is FQNEAQ (reference sequence). With V trimmed by 5 bases and J by 5 bases, 8 bases remained unmatched. The CDR3 spells CASSVGQGMVDTQYF. In nucleotides, the CDR3 is TGTGCCAGCAGCGTCGGACAGGGGATGGTAGATACGCAGTATTTT.

The rearrangement joins TRBV19 to TRBJ1-2; TRBD1 matches 7 bases. The CDR3 is made up of 16 amino acids. CDR1 is LNHDA and CDR2 is SQIVND in the germline V gene (reference sequence). J was trimmed by 4 bases and V by 1 base; bases with no gene match: 9. CDR3 region: CASSIARGQTFYGYTF. The DNA for the CDR3 is TGTGCCAGTAGTATAGCGCGGGGACAGACCTTCTATGGCTACACCTTC.

The sample holds a few counts of this clone. CDR3 protein: CASSLAGGASYEQYF. The CDR3 coding sequence is TGCGCCAGCAGCTTGGCCGGCGGGGCCTCCTACGAGCAGTACTTC. V gene TRBV5-1 combines with J gene TRBJ2-7; a weak D match, TRBD2 (6 bases). The germline V gene has CDR1 SGHRS and CDR2 YFSETQ. The V and J ends lost 0 bases and 0 bases respectively, with 10 bases between them. The CDR3 contains 15 residues.

The chain carries TRBV29-1 and TRBJ1-1; TRBD1 is a possible D gene (6 bases). Germline V gene sequence: CDR1 SQVTM, CDR2 ANQGSEA. CDR3 size: 12 residues. V lost 8 bases to trimming and J lost 1 base, with 11 bases between them. This chain's CDR3 is CSCTGRNTEAFF. CDR3 sequence (DNA): TGCAGCTGTACAGGGCGGAACACTGAAGCTTTCTTT. Complete variable domain (other parts from reference TRBV29-1 and TRBJ1-1): SAVISQKPSRDICQRGTSLTIQCQVDSQVTMMFWYRQQPGQSLTLIATANQGSEATYESGFVIDKFPISRPNLTFSTLTVSNMSPEDSSIYLCSCTGRNTEAFFGQGTRLTVV.

The CDR3 bases are TGTGCCAGCAGCCCGGCTGGGAGGGATAGCAATCAGCCCCAGCATTTT. Its protein is CASSPAGRDSNQPQHF. The chain combines TRBV28 with TRBJ1-5; D gene uncertain. The CDR3 is 16 residues long. Germline V gives CDR1 MDHEN, CDR2 SYDVKM. Trimming left V 6 bases short and J 0 bases short, with 15 bases between.

This sequence joins TRBV28 and TRBJ2-3, with TRBD2 matching 11 bases. V was clipped by 3 bases and J by 4 bases; unmatched bases: 3. Germline CDR1 MDHEN, CDR2 SYDVKM. The CDR3 contains 15 residues. CDR3 nucleotides: TGTGCCAGCAGTTTTAGCGGGGGGGCTCCAGATACGCAGTATTTT. Translating it yields CASSFSGGAPDTQYF.

The J gene is TRBJ1-2, the V gene TRBV27, with 7 nucleotides matching TRBD1. CDR3 length: 14 residues. The germline gives CDR1 MNHEY, CDR2 SMNVEV (reference sequence). V was clipped by 4 bases and J by 8 bases; unmatched bases: 10. CDR3 nucleotides: TGTGCCAGCAGTTACTCACAGGGGTTCCGCGGCTACACCTTC. Amino acids: CASSYSQGFRGYTF.

The gene calls are TRBV7-9 and TRBJ1-3; D not certain. Trimming shortened V by 1 base and J by 4 bases, and 11 bases separated the two germline ends. The CDR3 has 15 residues. The germline V gene has CDR1 SEHNR and CDR2 FQNEAQ (reference sequence). CDR3 sequence: CASSLVNSPGNTIYF. The CDR3, as DNA: TGTGCCAGCAGCTTAGTAAACAGCCCGGGAAACACCATATATTTT.

This sequence joins TRBV10-2 and TRBJ1-2; D unclear. Germline V gene lookup returns CDR1 WSHSY and CDR2 SAAADI. CDR3 length: 16 amino acids. V lost 3 bases and J 1 base, leaving 15 bases between the germline ends. The CDR3 bases are TGCGCCAGCAGTGACAGGTGGACTACCATTAACTATGGCTACACCTTC. Its translation is CASSDRWTTINYGYTF.

Only a few counts were recorded for this clone. V gene TRBV6-5 combines with J gene TRBJ2-5; TRBD1 might be the D (6 bases). V lost 6 bases, J lost 4 bases, and 15 bases lay in between. The germline gives CDR1 MNHEY, CDR2 SVGAGI. The CDR3 extends over 14 amino acids. Here the CDR3 DNA reads TGTGCCAGCAGGCCTCCGGTAGGGGGAGAGACCCAGTACTTC. Its translation is CASRPPVGGETQYF.

The chain carries TRBV27 and TRBJ1-2; 8 bases agree with TRBD1. V trimming: 6 bases; J trimming: 3 bases; junction bases outside the gene matches: 6. CDR1 and CDR2 (germline): MNHEY, SMNVEV (reference sequence). This CDR3 comprises 14 residues. CDR3 in amino acids: CASSPGQGYYGYTF. CDR3 DNA sequence: TGTGCCAGCAGCCCTGGACAGGGATACTATGGCTACACCTTC.

V gene TRBV11-3 combines with J gene TRBJ1-2, with 7 bases aligning to TRBD1. Germline lookup yields CDR1 SGHNT and CDR2 YENEEA. Unmatched junction bases numbered 5, after V lost 5 bases and J lost 5 bases. The CDR3 is made up of 13 amino acids. The CDR3 DNA reads as TGTGCCAGCAGCCAGACAGGGTGGTATGGCTACACCTTC. This translates into CASSQTGWYGYTF.

The gene calls are TRBV5-1 and TRBJ2-1; perhaps TRBD1 as D (6 bases). CDR1 and CDR2 (germline): SGHRS, YFSETQ. Trimming removed 4 bases at V and 9 bases at J, with 14 bases between. The CDR3 has 13 residues. The CDR3 here is CASSRTTGTEQFF. The CDR3 nucleotides are TGCGCCAGCAGCCGTACCACAGGGACTGAGCAGTTCTTC.

As DNA, the CDR3 is TGTGCCAGCATAGGACAGGCTAATGAAAAACTGTTTTTT. Its translation: CASIGQANEKLFF. The V and J genes are TRBV6-1 and TRBJ1-4; 7 bases are a match to TRBD1. Germline CDR1 MNHNS, CDR2 SASEGT. V shed 7 bases, J shed 3 bases, and the junction held 2 bases outside the gene matches. The CDR3 spans 13 residues.

With respect to this clone: The sample contains more than one DNA sequence encoding this CDR3. The J gene is TRBJ2-5, the V gene TRBV5-1, with 12 bases matching TRBD2. CDR3 size: 18 residues. V trimming: 0 bases; J trimming: 2 bases; junction bases outside the gene matches: 8. The germline V gene has CDR1 SGHRS and CDR2 YFSETQ. CDR3 bases: TGCGCCAGCAGCTTGGGGAGGACTAGCGGGGAGCTTCAAGAGACCCAGTACTTC. Its protein is CASSLGRTSGELQETQYF.

The V gene is TRBV6-6, the J gene TRBJ2-1; 8 bases are a match to TRBD2. This CDR3 comprises 14 residues. The junction had 7 bases not matched to a gene; V was cut back by 4 bases and J by 8 bases. The germline CDR1 and CDR2 sequences are MNHNY and SVGAGI (reference sequence). The CDR3 loop reads CASSFTGGPHEQFF. Written as DNA, the CDR3 is TGTGCCAGCAGTTTTACGGGGGGGCCCCATGAGCAGTTCTTC.

This chain connects TRBV4-2 to TRBJ2-7, with D possibly matching TRBD1 (6 bases). CDR3 length: 13 residues. Germline V lookup: CDR1 LGHNA, CDR2 YNFKEQ. Between the trimmed V and J ends, which lost 6 bases and 3 bases, there was a span of 12 bases. The CDR3 DNA reads TGTGCCAGCAGTCTTGACAGGTTCTACGAGCAGTACTTC. This encodes CASSLDRFYEQYF.

The chain recombines TRBV5-1 with TRBJ1-4; TRBD1 aligns across 8 bases. Germline lookup yields CDR1 SGHRS and CDR2 YFSETQ. V lost 5 bases to trimming and J lost 2 bases; unmatched junction nucleotides: 8. The CDR3 contains 16 residues. The CDR3 DNA reads TGCGCCAGCAGAATTCAGGGGGCGAAGACTAATGAAAAACTGTTTTTT. Protein sequence: CASRIQGAKTNEKLFF.

The rearrangement joins TRBV10-2 to TRBJ2-5, with a weak D call TRBD2 (6 bases). Germline V lookup: CDR1 WSHSY, CDR2 SAAADI. The V gene lost 0 bases and the J gene lost 6 bases, with 11 bases spanning the gap. The CDR3 is 14 residues long. The CDR3 region has the DNA TGCGCCAGCAGTGAGTCTTGGGCGGGGCAGACCCAGTACTTC. Protein: CASSESWAGQTQYF.

This clone appeared a few times. The chain recombines TRBV6-1 with TRBJ2-7, with D possibly being TRBD1 (5 bases). From germline, CDR1 is MNHNS and CDR2 SASEGT. V was trimmed by 7 bases and J by 5 bases, leaving 21 bases between them. The length of the CDR3 is 15 residues. The CDR3: CASIRARAAGHEQYF. CDR3 nucleotides: TGTGCCAGCATAAGGGCCAGGGCCGCCGGCCACGAGCAGTACTTC.

This sequence joins TRBV11-2 and TRBJ2-7; possible D gene TRBD1, 6 bases. The CDR3 has 15 residues. V was clipped by 5 bases and J by 0 bases, with 14 bases between them. Germline loops: CDR1 SGHAT, CDR2 FQNNGV. The CDR3 DNA reads as TGTGCCAGCAGCACCAGGGGTCTCTCCTCCTACGAGCAGTACTTC. It translates to CASSTRGLSSYEQYF.